This TCR beta chain was documented in a study of cytomegalovirus exposure and HLA in healthy donors. Across the study: A prior analysis found more than 90 million unique TCR beta sequences from 150 million to 200 million T cells.

In regard to this clone: Its antigen is unidentified.

Study outcomes and limitations: Association of a missense DCLRE1C variant with TCR beta V- and J-gene trimming was reported in a later analysis. Most TCR sequences were seen very rarely across donors, but some public TCRs occurred in many. Indistinguishability led to the exclusion of some V segments, TRBV6-2 and TRBV6-3 included.

It was with 60 Vbeta and 13 Jbeta primers that the PCR ran. The repertoire was sequenced with immunoSEQ multiplex PCR; TCRdb's copy has only in-frame clones and lacks some. The sample has around 140,000 clones; roughly 74% are singletons. Trimming cost V 2 bases and J 5 bases, with 8 bases left between them. Germline loops: CDR1 SGDLS, CDR2 YYNGEE. The CDR3 length is 13 residues. The gene calls are TRBV9 and TRBJ2-1; maybe TRBD1 (6 bases). The source material was PBMCs. The TCR sequence derives from a woman between 40 and 50 years old in good health and CMV-seropositive. The CDR3 sequence: CASSVQGNNEQFF. The CDR3 region has the DNA TGTGCCAGCAGCGTCCAGGGGAACAATGAGCAGTTCTTC.